This TCR beta chain was identified during a study of blood T cell repertoires in COVID-19. Study context: Sites in the United States, Italy and Spain provided acute and convalescent COVID-19 samples. Nucleic acid was either cDNA or gDNA, and it came from T cells, B-cell-depleted T cells, or PBMCs.

Original analysis: Amplification from reference gene primers served as the basis for estimated nucleated cell counts. Using immunoSEQ multiplex PCR, the repertoire was profiled, and TCRdb retains in-frame clones only, with some absent. The DNA gave D and trimming, while V, J and clone size come from that table. Of a few hundred thousand clones listed, 70% to 90% were seen once; the top ten hold roughly 2%. Sample: peripheral blood. The clonotype originates from a man aged 25-40 years with active or convalescent COVID-19.

CDR3 region: CASSDSSGFYGYTF. CDR3 DNA sequence: TGTGCCAGCAGTGATTCATCAGGGTTCTATGGCTACACCTTC. The V gene is TRBV6-1, the J gene TRBJ1-2; TRBD1 might be the D (5 bases). V was shortened by 3 bases and J by 4 bases, with 12 bases between the two germline ends. Germline V gene sequence: CDR1 MNHNS, CDR2 SASEGT. The CDR3 consists of 14 residues.